A selection of T cell receptor beta chains follows, all from one sample in a study of blood T cell repertoires in COVID-19. Profiled with immunoSEQ multiplex PCR; TCRdb holds only in-frame clones, not every one. This table holds under 300,000 clones, around 90% found once. Sequencing was done on a sample of PBMCs or T cells enriched from blood (not recorded which). Every receptor here comes from a woman under 40 with acute COVID-19. Both conserved end residues are part of each CDR3. A D gene is named only where the DNA matches it firmly. Clone size is shown for a subset of rows, as once, few, many or a class of expanded clone.

CDR3 DNA: TGCAGCGTTGAAGCGCGCGCCGGGGAGCTGTTTTTT; CDR3 protein: CSVEARAGELFF; CDR3 length: 12; clone size: NA; D gene: NA; J gene: TRBJ2-2; V gene: TRBV29-1
CDR3 DNA: TGTGCCAGCAGTGATTCCTATCAGCCCCAGCATTTT; CDR3 protein: CASSDSYQPQHF; CDR3 length: 12; clone size: NA; D gene: NA; J gene: TRBJ1-5; V gene: TRBV2
CDR3 DNA: TGTGCCAGCAGTTATCAGACAGCTAGCTCCTACAATGAGCAGTTCTTC; CDR3 protein: CASSYQTASSYNEQFF; CDR3 length: 16; clone size: few; D gene: NA; J gene: TRBJ2-1; V gene: TRBV6-2/TRBV6-3
CDR3 DNA: TGTGCCAGCTCTCGGTCGGGACTAGCGAGGGAGACCCAGTACTTC; CDR3 protein: CASSRSGLARETQYF; CDR3 length: 15; clone size: NA; D gene: TRBD2; J gene: TRBJ2-5; V gene: TRBV9
CDR3 DNA: TGTGCCAGCAGGGACTCGGGGATCGGCACTGAAGCTTTCTTT; CDR3 protein: CASRDSGIGTEAFF; CDR3 length: 14; clone size: NA; D gene: NA; J gene: TRBJ1-1; V gene: TRBV3-1/TRBV3-2
CDR3 DNA: TGTGCCAGCATGGGGGGCTACGAGCAGTACTTC; CDR3 protein: CASMGGYEQYF; CDR3 length: 11; clone size: NA; D gene: NA; J gene: TRBJ2-7; V gene: TRBV6-6
CDR3 DNA: TGTGCCAGCAGTGAATATGGGGCTGGGCCCCTCTACGAGCAGTACTTC; CDR3 protein: CASSEYGAGPLYEQYF; CDR3 length: 16; clone size: NA; D gene: NA; J gene: TRBJ2-7; V gene: TRBV25-1
CDR3 DNA: TGTGCCAGCCTAGCGGCCCCGGGACAGGGGCACTATGGCTACACCTTC; CDR3 protein: CASLAAPGQGHYGYTF; CDR3 length: 16; clone size: NA; D gene: TRBD1; J gene: TRBJ1-2; V gene: TRBV5-8
CDR3 DNA: TGTGCCTGGAGTGTAGGCGGGGCGCTAGCTGAAGCTTTCTTT; CDR3 protein: CAWSVGGALAEAFF; CDR3 length: 14; clone size: NA; D gene: NA; J gene: TRBJ1-1; V gene: TRBV30
CDR3 DNA: TGTGCCACCAGCAGGGACAGGGGCGACAATGAGCAGTTCTTC; CDR3 protein: CATSRDRGDNEQFF; CDR3 length: 14; clone size: NA; D gene: TRBD1; J gene: TRBJ2-1; V gene: TRBV15
CDR3 DNA: TGTGCCAGCAGCAAGACGCCCGGGAGGAGCAATCAGCCCCAGCATTTT; CDR3 protein: CASSKTPGRSNQPQHF; CDR3 length: 16; clone size: NA; D gene: NA; J gene: TRBJ1-5; V gene: TRBV21-1
CDR3 DNA: TGTGCCAGTAGGGCCGGACAGGGGGATCACAATGAGCAGTTCTTC; CDR3 protein: CASRAGQGDHNEQFF; CDR3 length: 15; clone size: NA; D gene: TRBD1; J gene: TRBJ2-1; V gene: TRBV19
CDR3 DNA: TGTGCCAGCTCACGGACAGGGCAAGAGCAGTTCTTC; CDR3 protein: CASSRTGQEQFF; CDR3 length: 12; clone size: NA; D gene: TRBD1; J gene: TRBJ2-1; V gene: TRBV18
CDR3 DNA: TGTGCCAGCAGACACTACGACTCCTACGAGCAGTACTTC; CDR3 protein: CASRHYDSYEQYF; CDR3 length: 13; clone size: NA; D gene: NA; J gene: TRBJ2-7; V gene: TRBV28
CDR3 DNA: TGCGCCAGCAGTGAGGGACTAAAAAATGGGGATGGCTACACCTTC; CDR3 protein: CASSEGLKNGDGYTF; CDR3 length: 15; clone size: NA; D gene: NA; J gene: TRBJ1-2; V gene: TRBV10-2
CDR3 DNA: TGTGCCAGCAGCCCCCTAGCGTTATCTTTAGAGACCCAGTACTTC; CDR3 protein: CASSPLALSLETQYF; CDR3 length: 15; clone size: NA; D gene: NA; J gene: TRBJ2-5; V gene: TRBV6-6
CDR3 DNA: TGTGCCAGCTCACCAGCAGGGGAAAAACTGTTTTTT; CDR3 protein: CASSPAGEKLFF; CDR3 length: 12; clone size: NA; D gene: NA; J gene: TRBJ1-4; V gene: TRBV18
CDR3 DNA: TGTGCCAGCAGTTGGCAGGGAACAACTAATGAAAAACTGTTTTTT; CDR3 protein: CASSWQGTTNEKLFF; CDR3 length: 15; clone size: NA; D gene: NA; J gene: TRBJ1-4; V gene: TRBV28
CDR3 DNA: TGTGCCAGCAGAATACAGGGGGCGCGAGGCTACACCTTC; CDR3 protein: CASRIQGARGYTF; CDR3 length: 13; clone size: few; D gene: TRBD1; J gene: TRBJ1-2; V gene: TRBV12-3/TRBV12-4
CDR3 DNA: TGTGCCAGCAGCTTGGGTGGGGGGAACCCTGGGGCCAACGTCCTGACTTTC; CDR3 protein: CASSLGGGNPGANVLTF; CDR3 length: 17; clone size: NA; D gene: NA; J gene: TRBJ2-6; V gene: TRBV5-6
CDR3 DNA: TGTGCCAGCAGTGAAGACAGAAGATATGGCTACACCTTC; CDR3 protein: CASSEDRRYGYTF; CDR3 length: 13; clone size: NA; D gene: NA; J gene: TRBJ1-2; V gene: TRBV6-1
CDR3 DNA: TGCAGCGTTGAAGATAGGGACAGGGCCGGAACTTACGAGCAGTACTTC; CDR3 protein: CSVEDRDRAGTYEQYF; CDR3 length: 16; clone size: NA; D gene: TRBD1; J gene: TRBJ2-7; V gene: TRBV29-1
CDR3 DNA: TGCGCCAGCAGCTTGGAACCCAACACCAAAAACATTCAGTACTTC; CDR3 protein: CASSLEPNTKNIQYF; CDR3 length: 15; clone size: NA; D gene: NA; J gene: TRBJ2-4; V gene: TRBV5-1
CDR3 DNA: TGTGCCAGCAGCTTACGAGGCCTCGACACAGATACGCAGTATTTT; CDR3 protein: CASSLRGLDTDTQYF; CDR3 length: 15; clone size: NA; D gene: NA; J gene: TRBJ2-3; V gene: TRBV7-9
CDR3 DNA: TGCAGTGCTAGGGACTTTGATACGCAGTATTTT; CDR3 protein: CSARDFDTQYF; CDR3 length: 11; clone size: few; D gene: NA; J gene: TRBJ2-3; V gene: TRBV20-1
CDR3 DNA: TGTGCCAGCAGTTTTGGCAGCGGTCCCGAGCAGTACTTC; CDR3 protein: CASSFGSGPEQYF; CDR3 length: 13; clone size: NA; D gene: NA; J gene: TRBJ2-7; V gene: TRBV28
CDR3 DNA: TGTGCCAGCAGCCCGGGACTAGCCGTTAGCTCCTACAATGAGCAGTTCTTC; CDR3 protein: CASSPGLAVSSYNEQFF; CDR3 length: 17; clone size: NA; D gene: TRBD2; J gene: TRBJ2-1; V gene: TRBV3-1/TRBV3-2
CDR3 DNA: TGCGCCAGCTCCCCTGGGGACAGGGGAGCCTACGAGCAGTACTTC; CDR3 protein: CASSPGDRGAYEQYF; CDR3 length: 15; clone size: once; D gene: TRBD1; J gene: TRBJ2-7; V gene: TRBV10-2
CDR3 DNA: TGTGCCAGCAGCTTGGGCGGGAGGAACACCGGGGAGCTGTTTTTT; CDR3 protein: CASSLGGRNTGELFF; CDR3 length: 15; clone size: NA; D gene: TRBD2; J gene: TRBJ2-2; V gene: TRBV5-4
CDR3 DNA: TGTGCCACCAGCAGGCCGGGACTAGTCGGCACCGGGGAGCTGTTTTTT; CDR3 protein: CATSRPGLVGTGELFF; CDR3 length: 16; clone size: NA; D gene: TRBD2; J gene: TRBJ2-2; V gene: TRBV15
CDR3 DNA: TGTGCCAGTAGTATAGATAGCGGGAGTAACACCGGGGAGCTGTTTTTT; CDR3 protein: CASSIDSGSNTGELFF; CDR3 length: 16; clone size: NA; D gene: TRBD2; J gene: TRBJ2-2; V gene: TRBV19
CDR3 DNA: TGTGCCAGCAGCTTAGACACAGCCTCCTACAATGAGCAGTTCTTC; CDR3 protein: CASSLDTASYNEQFF; CDR3 length: 15; clone size: once; D gene: NA; J gene: TRBJ2-1; V gene: TRBV5-4
CDR3 DNA: TGTGCCAGTAGTCCCTACCAGACTAGCGGGAGAGCCAGTATCAATGAGCAGTTCTTC; CDR3 protein: CASSPYQTSGRASINEQFF; CDR3 length: 19; clone size: few; D gene: TRBD2; J gene: TRBJ2-1; V gene: TRBV19
CDR3 DNA: TGCGCCAGCAGCACTAGCGGGGTCGAGACCCAGTACTTC; CDR3 protein: CASSTSGVETQYF; CDR3 length: 13; clone size: NA; D gene: TRBD2; J gene: TRBJ2-5; V gene: TRBV5-1
CDR3 DNA: TGCAGCGCCCCCAGTGCAACTAATGAAAAACTGTTTTTT; CDR3 protein: CSAPSATNEKLFF; CDR3 length: 13; clone size: NA; D gene: NA; J gene: TRBJ1-4; V gene: TRBV29-1
CDR3 DNA: TGTGCCAGCAGGAGGACAGGCCTGAACACTGAAGCTTTCTTT; CDR3 protein: CASRRTGLNTEAFF; CDR3 length: 14; clone size: NA; D gene: TRBD1; J gene: TRBJ1-1; V gene: TRBV6-5
CDR3 DNA: TGCAGTGCTTCCGGGACAGCCGAGCAGTACTTC; CDR3 protein: CSASGTAEQYF; CDR3 length: 11; clone size: NA; D gene: TRBD1; J gene: TRBJ2-7; V gene: TRBV20-1
CDR3 DNA: TGTGCCAGCAGCTTGGAAGGCGGACAGGGGCCTGGAAACACCATATATTTT; CDR3 protein: CASSLEGGQGPGNTIYF; CDR3 length: 17; clone size: NA; D gene: TRBD1; J gene: TRBJ1-3; V gene: TRBV5-8
CDR3 DNA: TGTGCCAGCAGCTTAATGAGGACAGGGACCACCGGGGAGCTGTTTTTT; CDR3 protein: CASSLMRTGTTGELFF; CDR3 length: 16; clone size: NA; D gene: TRBD1; J gene: TRBJ2-2; V gene: TRBV7-2
CDR3 DNA: TGTGCCAGCAGTGAGACAGGCCCAAGCAATCAGCCCCAGCATTTT; CDR3 protein: CASSETGPSNQPQHF; CDR3 length: 15; clone size: once; D gene: NA; J gene: TRBJ1-5; V gene: TRBV2
CDR3 DNA: TGTGCCAGCAGTTGGGGGGGGCATTCACCCCTCCACTTT; CDR3 protein: CASSWGGHSPLHF; CDR3 length: 13; clone size: NA; D gene: NA; J gene: TRBJ1-6; V gene: TRBV6-2/TRBV6-3
CDR3 DNA: TGTGCCAGTAGCCCCGGACAGGGAATAAATCAGCCCCAGCATTTT; CDR3 protein: CASSPGQGINQPQHF; CDR3 length: 15; clone size: NA; D gene: TRBD1; J gene: TRBJ1-5; V gene: TRBV19
CDR3 DNA: TGTGCTAGTGTTGCTAGCGGAATATACACAGATACGCAGTATTTT; CDR3 protein: CASVASGIYTDTQYF; CDR3 length: 15; clone size: NA; D gene: TRBD2; J gene: TRBJ2-3; V gene: TRBV12-5
CDR3 DNA: TGTGCCAGCAGTCCCCGGGACAGGGGGGCCCATGGCTACACCTTC; CDR3 protein: CASSPRDRGAHGYTF; CDR3 length: 15; clone size: NA; D gene: TRBD1; J gene: TRBJ1-2; V gene: TRBV27
CDR3 DNA: TGTGCCAGCAGCTTAGGGGACAGGGTGTATGAGCAGTTCTTC; CDR3 protein: CASSLGDRVYEQFF; CDR3 length: 14; clone size: NA; D gene: TRBD1; J gene: TRBJ2-1; V gene: TRBV7-9
CDR3 DNA: TGTGCCAGCAGTTTATCCGGGACTAGAGGAACCAAAGGGCAGTTCTTC; CDR3 protein: CASSLSGTRGTKGQFF; CDR3 length: 16; clone size: once; D gene: TRBD2; J gene: TRBJ2-1; V gene: TRBV6-5
CDR3 DNA: TGTGCCAGCAGCCCCTCGGGGACTAGCGGGAGGGGCTACGAGCAGTACTTC; CDR3 protein: CASSPSGTSGRGYEQYF; CDR3 length: 17; clone size: few; D gene: NA; J gene: TRBJ2-7; V gene: TRBV21-1
CDR3 DNA: TGTGCCAGCAGTTATCTGGCGGGACAAGAGACCCAGTACTTC; CDR3 protein: CASSYLAGQETQYF; CDR3 length: 14; clone size: once; D gene: NA; J gene: TRBJ2-5; V gene: TRBV6-5
CDR3 DNA: TGTGCCACTTCAACAGGGGGTTCTGAAGCTTTCTTT; CDR3 protein: CATSTGGSEAFF; CDR3 length: 12; clone size: NA; D gene: TRBD1; J gene: TRBJ1-1; V gene: TRBV27
CDR3 DNA: TGTGCCAGCAGCCTGCAAAGGGAGGCGAACACTGAAGCTTTCTTT; CDR3 protein: CASSLQREANTEAFF; CDR3 length: 15; clone size: NA; D gene: NA; J gene: TRBJ1-1; V gene: TRBV2
CDR3 DNA: TGTGCCAGCAGTTTCGGCAGGAATGAAGCTTTCTTT; CDR3 protein: CASSFGRNEAFF; CDR3 length: 12; clone size: NA; D gene: NA; J gene: TRBJ1-1; V gene: TRBV12-3/TRBV12-4
CDR3 DNA: TGTGCCAGCAGTTTATCCCAACTAGCTATGGACACCGGGGAGCTGTTTTTT; CDR3 protein: CASSLSQLAMDTGELFF; CDR3 length: 17; clone size: NA; D gene: NA; J gene: TRBJ2-2; V gene: TRBV28
CDR3 DNA: TGTGCCAGCAGCTTAGGGGGGACACTGGGTCAGCCCCAGCATTTT; CDR3 protein: CASSLGGTLGQPQHF; CDR3 length: 15; clone size: once; D gene: NA; J gene: TRBJ1-5; V gene: TRBV7-8
CDR3 DNA: TGTGCCAGCTCTCCGGGACTTAACACCGGGGAGCTGTTTTTT; CDR3 protein: CASSPGLNTGELFF; CDR3 length: 14; clone size: NA; D gene: NA; J gene: TRBJ2-2; V gene: TRBV18